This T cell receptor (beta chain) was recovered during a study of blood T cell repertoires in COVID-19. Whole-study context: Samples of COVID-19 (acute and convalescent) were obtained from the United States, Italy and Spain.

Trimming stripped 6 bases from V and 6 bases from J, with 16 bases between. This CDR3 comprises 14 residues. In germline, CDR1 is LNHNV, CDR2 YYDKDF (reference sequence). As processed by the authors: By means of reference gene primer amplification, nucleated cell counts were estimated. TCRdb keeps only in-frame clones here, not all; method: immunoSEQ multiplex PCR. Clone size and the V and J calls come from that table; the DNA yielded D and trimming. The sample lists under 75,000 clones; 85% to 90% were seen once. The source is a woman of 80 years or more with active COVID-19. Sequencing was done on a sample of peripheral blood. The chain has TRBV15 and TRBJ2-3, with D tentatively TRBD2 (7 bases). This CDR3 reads CATSRGGGSDTQYF. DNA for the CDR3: TGTGCCACCAGTCGGGGAGGGGGGTCGGATACGCAGTATTTT.